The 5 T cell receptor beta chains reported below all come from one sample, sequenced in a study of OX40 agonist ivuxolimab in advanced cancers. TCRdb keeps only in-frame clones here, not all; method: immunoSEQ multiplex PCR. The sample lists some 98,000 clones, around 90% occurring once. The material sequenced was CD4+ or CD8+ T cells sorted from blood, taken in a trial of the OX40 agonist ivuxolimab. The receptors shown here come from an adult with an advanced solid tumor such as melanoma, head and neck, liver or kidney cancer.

The CDR3 coding sequence is TGTGCCAGCAGTTACTCCGGGGACAGAAATCAGCCCCAGCATTTT. Its protein is CASSYSGDRNQPQHF. This chain links TRBV6-5 with TRBJ1-5; 7 bases line up with TRBD1. Per the germline V gene, CDR1 is MNHEY and CDR2 is SVGAGI. Trimming cost V 0 bases and J 4 bases; bases outside gene matches: 3. CDR3 size: 15 residues.

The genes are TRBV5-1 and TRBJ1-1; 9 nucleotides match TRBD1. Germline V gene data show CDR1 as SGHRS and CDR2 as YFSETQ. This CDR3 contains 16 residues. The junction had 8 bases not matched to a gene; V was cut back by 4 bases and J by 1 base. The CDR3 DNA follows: TGCGCCAGCAGCGGCGGGACAGGGAGAACGAACACTGAAGCTTTCTTT. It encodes CASSGGTGRTNTEAFF.

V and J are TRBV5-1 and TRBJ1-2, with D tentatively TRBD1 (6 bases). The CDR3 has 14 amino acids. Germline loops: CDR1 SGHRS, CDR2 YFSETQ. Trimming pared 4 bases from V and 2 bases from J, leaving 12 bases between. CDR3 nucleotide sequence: TGCGCCAGCAGCCCGCCGGACAGAAACTATGGCTACACCTTC. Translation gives CASSPPDRNYGYTF.

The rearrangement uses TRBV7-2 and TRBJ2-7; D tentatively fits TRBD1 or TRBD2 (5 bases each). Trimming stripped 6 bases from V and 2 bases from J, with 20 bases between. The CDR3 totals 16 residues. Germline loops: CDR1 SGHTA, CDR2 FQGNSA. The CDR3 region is CASRFRGGRDPYEQYF. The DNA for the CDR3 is TGTGCCAGCAGATTTCGTGGGGGTAGGGACCCCTACGAGCAGTACTTC.

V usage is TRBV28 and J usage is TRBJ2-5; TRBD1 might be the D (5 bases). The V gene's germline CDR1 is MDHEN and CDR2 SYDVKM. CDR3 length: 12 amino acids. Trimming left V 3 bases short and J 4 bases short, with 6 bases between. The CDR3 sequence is CASSLGPETQYF. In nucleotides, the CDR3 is TGTGCCAGCAGTTTGGGGCCAGAGACCCAGTACTTC.